This TCR beta chain stems from a study of post-analysis software for immune sequencing data. Notes on the study in general: In patients, five or six TRBV segments were more frequent than in controls, with TRBV5-6, TRBV5-1 and TRBV20-1 among them.

Carried by the TCR beta cDNA libraries were unique molecular identifiers. One entry per CDR3 protein, called by TCRdb with MiXCR from the PCR reads. The repertoire holds hundreds of thousands of distinct CDR3 sequences, approximately 37% seen once, with less than 10% in the top ten. Germline CDR1 and CDR2: MDHEN and SYDVKM. Trimming cost V 3 bases and J 3 bases, with 6 bases left between them. The CDR3 loop spans 13 amino acids. Turning to this clonotype: Its antigen is unknown.

Sequenced sample: blood. This rearrangement joins TRBV28 to TRBJ1-5; D call uncertain. This receptor was identified in a girl aged 2 to 10 with multiple sclerosis. CDR3 sequence reads: CASSFTYNQPQHF. CDR3 nucleotides: TGTGCCAGCAGTTTCACTTACAATCAGCCCCAGCATTTT.